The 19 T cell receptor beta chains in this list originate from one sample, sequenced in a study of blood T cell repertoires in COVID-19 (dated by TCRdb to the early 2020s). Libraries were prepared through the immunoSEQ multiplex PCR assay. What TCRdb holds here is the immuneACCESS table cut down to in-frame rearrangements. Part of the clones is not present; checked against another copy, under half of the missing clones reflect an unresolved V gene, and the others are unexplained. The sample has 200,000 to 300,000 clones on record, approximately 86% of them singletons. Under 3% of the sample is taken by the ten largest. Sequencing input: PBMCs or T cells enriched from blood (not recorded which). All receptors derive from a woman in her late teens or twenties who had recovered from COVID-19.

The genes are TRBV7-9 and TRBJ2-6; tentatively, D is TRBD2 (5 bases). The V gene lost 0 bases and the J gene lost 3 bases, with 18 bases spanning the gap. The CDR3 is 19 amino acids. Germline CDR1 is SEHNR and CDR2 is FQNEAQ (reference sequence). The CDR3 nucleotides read TGTGCCAGCAGCTTAGCAAGAGGGCTGGTATTAGGTGGGGCCAACGTCCTGACTTTC. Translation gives CASSLARGLVLGGANVLTF.

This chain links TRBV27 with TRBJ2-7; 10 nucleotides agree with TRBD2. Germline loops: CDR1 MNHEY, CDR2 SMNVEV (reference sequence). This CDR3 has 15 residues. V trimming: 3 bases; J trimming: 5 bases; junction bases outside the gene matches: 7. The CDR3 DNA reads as TGTGCCAGCAGTTTCCAGCGGGAGGGCCGGCACGAGCAGTACTTC. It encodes CASSFQREGRHEQYF.

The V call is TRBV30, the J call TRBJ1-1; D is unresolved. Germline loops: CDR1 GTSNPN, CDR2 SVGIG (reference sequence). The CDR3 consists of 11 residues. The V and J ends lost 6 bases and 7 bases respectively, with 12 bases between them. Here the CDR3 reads CACKVLVEAFF. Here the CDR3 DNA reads TGTGCCTGTAAGGTCCTAGTTGAAGCTTTCTTT.

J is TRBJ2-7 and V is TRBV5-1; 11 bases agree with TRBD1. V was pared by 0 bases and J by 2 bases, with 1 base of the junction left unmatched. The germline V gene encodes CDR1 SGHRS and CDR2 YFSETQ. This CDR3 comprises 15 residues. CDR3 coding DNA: TGCGCCAGCAGCTTGGGGGACAGGGGGACCTACGAGCAGTACTTC. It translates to CASSLGDRGTYEQYF.

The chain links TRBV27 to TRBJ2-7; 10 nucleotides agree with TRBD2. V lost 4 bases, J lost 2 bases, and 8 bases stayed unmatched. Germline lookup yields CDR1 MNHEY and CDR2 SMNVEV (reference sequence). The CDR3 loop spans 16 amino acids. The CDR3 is CASSWASGRLTYEQYF. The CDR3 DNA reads TGTGCCAGCAGTTGGGCTAGCGGGAGATTGACCTACGAGCAGTACTTC.

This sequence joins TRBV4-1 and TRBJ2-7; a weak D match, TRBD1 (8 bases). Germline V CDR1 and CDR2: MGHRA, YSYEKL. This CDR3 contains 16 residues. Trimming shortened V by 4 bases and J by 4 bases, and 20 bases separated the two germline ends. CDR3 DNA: TGCGCCAGCAGCCGATCGGGGGGCAGGGGGCAGTACGAGCAGTACTTC. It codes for CASSRSGGRGQYEQYF.

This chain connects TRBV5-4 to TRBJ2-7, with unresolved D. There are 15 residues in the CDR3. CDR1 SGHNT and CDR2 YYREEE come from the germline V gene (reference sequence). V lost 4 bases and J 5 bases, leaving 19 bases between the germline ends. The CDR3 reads CASSLVGELNHEQYF. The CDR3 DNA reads TGTGCCAGCAGCCTTGTAGGAGAATTGAATCACGAGCAGTACTTC.

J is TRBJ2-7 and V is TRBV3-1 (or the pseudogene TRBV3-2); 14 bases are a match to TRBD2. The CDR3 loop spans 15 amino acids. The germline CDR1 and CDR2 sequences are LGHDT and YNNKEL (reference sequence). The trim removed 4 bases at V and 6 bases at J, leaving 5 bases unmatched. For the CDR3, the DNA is TGTGCCAGCAGCCCGGGACTAGCGGGAGTTCCCGAGCAGTACTTC. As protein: CASSPGLAGVPEQYF.

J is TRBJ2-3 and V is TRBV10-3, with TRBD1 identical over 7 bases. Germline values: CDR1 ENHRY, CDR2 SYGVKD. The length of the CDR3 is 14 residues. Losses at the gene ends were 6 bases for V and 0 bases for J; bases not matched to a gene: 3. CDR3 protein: CAIRETGSTDTQYF. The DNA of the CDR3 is TGTGCCATCAGGGAGACAGGGAGCACAGATACGCAGTATTTT.

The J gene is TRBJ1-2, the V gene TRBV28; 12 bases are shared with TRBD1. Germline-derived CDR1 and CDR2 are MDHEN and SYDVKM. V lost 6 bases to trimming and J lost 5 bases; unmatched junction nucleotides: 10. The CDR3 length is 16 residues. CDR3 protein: CASSSGQGAWWYGYTF. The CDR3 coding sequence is TGTGCCAGCAGCTCGGGACAGGGGGCATGGTGGTATGGCTACACCTTC.

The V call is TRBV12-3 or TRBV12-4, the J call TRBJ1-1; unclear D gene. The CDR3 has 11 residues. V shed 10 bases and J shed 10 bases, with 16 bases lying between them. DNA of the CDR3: TGTGCCAACACTAGGGATTCTCGAGCTTTCTTT. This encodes CANTRDSRAFF.

The CDR3 loop is CASSLVGQASSGNTIYF. As DNA, the CDR3 is TGTGCCAGCAGCTTAGTTGGGCAGGCCAGCTCTGGAAACACCATATATTTT. The genes are TRBV7-2 and TRBJ1-3, with D uncertain. Between the trimmed V and J ends, which lost 1 base and 0 bases, there was a span of 13 bases. Germline loops: CDR1 SGHTA, CDR2 FQGNSA. This CDR3 is 17 amino acids long. Filled out from reference TRBV7-2 and TRBJ1-3, the complete variable domain reads GAGVSQSPSNKVTEKGKDVELRCDPISGHTALYWYRQSLGQGLEFLIYFQGNSAPDKSGLPSDRFSAERTGGSVSTLTIQRTQQEDSAVYLCASSLVGQASSGNTIYFGEGSWLTVV.

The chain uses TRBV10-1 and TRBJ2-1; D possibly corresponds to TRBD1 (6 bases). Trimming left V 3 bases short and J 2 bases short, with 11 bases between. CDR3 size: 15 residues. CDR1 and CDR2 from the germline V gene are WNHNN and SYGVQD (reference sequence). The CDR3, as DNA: TGCGCCAGCAGTGAAGGGGGTCCCGCCTACAATGAGCAGTTCTTC. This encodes CASSEGGPAYNEQFF.

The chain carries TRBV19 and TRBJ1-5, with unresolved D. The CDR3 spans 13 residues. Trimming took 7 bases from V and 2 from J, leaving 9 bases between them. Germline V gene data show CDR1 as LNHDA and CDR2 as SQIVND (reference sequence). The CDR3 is CASNLRGNQPQHF. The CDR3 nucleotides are TGTGCCAGTAACCTGAGGGGCAATCAGCCCCAGCATTTT. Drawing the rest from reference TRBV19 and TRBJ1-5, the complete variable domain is DGGITQSPKYLFRKEGQNVTLSCEQNLNHDAMYWYRQDPGQGLRLIYYSQIVNDFQKGDIAEGYSVSREKKESFPLTVTSAQKNPTAFYLCASNLRGNQPQHFGDGTRLSIL.

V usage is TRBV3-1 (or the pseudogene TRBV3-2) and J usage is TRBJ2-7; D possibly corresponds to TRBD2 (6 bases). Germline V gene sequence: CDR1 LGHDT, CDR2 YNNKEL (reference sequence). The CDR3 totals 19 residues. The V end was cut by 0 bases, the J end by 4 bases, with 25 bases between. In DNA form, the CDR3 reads TGTGCCAGCAGCCAAGAGCAGATTGGAGGGATGCCGTTGTTTTACGAGCAGTACTTC. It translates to CASSQEQIGGMPLFYEQYF.

The CDR3: CASSHRQDLNTEAFF. The CDR3 bases are TGTGCCAGTAGCCATAGACAGGACTTGAACACTGAAGCTTTCTTT. This chain joins TRBV19 and TRBJ1-1, with a possible D match to TRBD1 (6 bases). This CDR3 has 15 amino acids. Germline CDR1 LNHDA, CDR2 SQIVND (reference sequence). Trimming cost V 6 bases and J 0 bases, with 14 bases left between them. Full variable domain (rest looked up from reference TRBV19 and TRBJ1-1): DGGITQSPKYLFRKEGQNVTLSCEQNLNHDAMYWYRQDPGQGLRLIYYSQIVNDFQKGDIAEGYSVSREKKESFPLTVTSAQKNPTAFYLCASSHRQDLNTEAFFGQGTRLTVV.

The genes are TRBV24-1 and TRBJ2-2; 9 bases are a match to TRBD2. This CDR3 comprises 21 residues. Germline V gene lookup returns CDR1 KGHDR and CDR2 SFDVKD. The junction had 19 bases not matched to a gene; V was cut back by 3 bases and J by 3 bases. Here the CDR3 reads CATSDPLGVSGSFSDTGELFF. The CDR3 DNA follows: TGTGCCACCAGTGATCCCCTGGGGGTTAGCGGGAGTTTCAGTGACACCGGGGAGCTGTTTTTT.

DNA of the CDR3: TGTGCCAGCAGCCAGACCAGGGCTTCTGGCTACACCTTC. It yields the protein CASSQTRASGYTF. This chain links TRBV11-2 with TRBJ1-2; perhaps TRBD1 as D (5 bases). Deletions cut 5 bases from V and 7 bases from J, with 14 bases between. This CDR3 contains 13 residues. The V gene's germline CDR1 is SGHAT and CDR2 FQNNGV.

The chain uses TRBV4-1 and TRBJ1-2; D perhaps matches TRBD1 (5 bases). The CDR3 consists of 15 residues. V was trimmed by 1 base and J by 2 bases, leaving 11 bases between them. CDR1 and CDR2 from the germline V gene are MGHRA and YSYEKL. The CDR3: CASSQVVRGNYGYTF. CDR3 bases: TGCGCCAGCAGCCAAGTCGTAAGGGGAAACTATGGCTACACCTTC.